These 6 T cell receptor beta chains originate from one sample sequenced in a study of shared clonotypes between healthy human individuals. The protocol was immunoSEQ multiplex PCR, while the TCRdb copy is restricted to in-frame clones and leaves out a portion. The sample yields 1,400,000 or so clones, around 98.5% seen once. Source material: naive CD4+ T cells sorted from blood. This sample's subset: CD45RA+ positively selected. These receptors came from a man aged 25-45 years in good health.

The J gene is TRBJ2-7, the V gene TRBV6-5; tentative D call: TRBD1 (6 bases). Per the germline V gene, CDR1 is MNHEY and CDR2 is SVGAGI. V was cut by 5 bases and J by 3 bases, with 17 bases left in between. CDR3 size: 15 residues. The CDR3 DNA follows: TGTGCCAGCAGTACCATCAGGGGAGTCGGCTACGAGCAGTACTTC. Protein sequence: CASSTIRGVGYEQYF.

This clone was seen only once. In DNA form, the CDR3 reads TGTGCCAGCAGTTCCCCCACAGGGGGGGAAGCTTTCTTT. Its protein is CASSSPTGGEAFF. This chain connects TRBV2 to TRBJ1-1; TRBD1 aligns across 8 bases. This CDR3 has 13 residues. V trimming: 5 bases; J trimming: 8 bases; junction bases outside the gene matches: 7. Germline CDR1 is SNHLY and CDR2 is FYNNEI.

The J gene is TRBJ2-4, the V gene TRBV11-2; 11 positions match TRBD1. In germline, CDR1 is SGHAT, CDR2 FQNNGV. The V segment lost 5 bases and the J segment 7 bases; nucleotides outside the gene matches: 13. The CDR3 is 17 amino acids. The CDR3 sequence: CASSMGTGGRAVNIQYF. As DNA, the CDR3 is TGTGCCAGCAGCATGGGGACAGGGGGTCGGGCGGTGAACATTCAGTACTTC.

DNA for the CDR3: TGCGCCAGCAGCCTGGACATTTACGAGCAGTACTTC. Translation gives CASSLDIYEQYF. V is TRBV5-1 and J is TRBJ2-7; D is perhaps TRBD1 (5 bases). Germline CDR1 is SGHRS and CDR2 is YFSETQ. The CDR3 has 12 residues. V was clipped by 4 bases and J by 4 bases, with 9 bases between them.

This chain links TRBV7-9 with TRBJ1-4; D remains ambiguous. The CDR3 covers 13 residues. The germline gives CDR1 SEHNR, CDR2 FQNEAQ (reference sequence). Between the trimmed V and J ends, which lost 4 bases and 4 bases, there was a span of 7 bases. The CDR3 protein is CASSYANNEKLFF. The CDR3 DNA is TGTGCCAGCAGCTACGCAAATAATGAAAAACTGTTTTTT.

This rearrangement joins TRBV6-1 to TRBJ2-7, with 7 bases identical to TRBD2. The ends lost 0 bases at V and 7 bases at J; junction bases unmatched: 12. CDR3 size: 16 residues. The germline gives CDR1 MNHNS, CDR2 SASEGT. The CDR3 DNA reads as TGTGCCAGCAGTGAAGCGGCGCCCGCGGGAGTGTTTGAGCAGTACTTC. Protein sequence: CASSEAAPAGVFEQYF.